Listed below are T cell receptor beta chains from one sample, sequenced in a study of cytomegalovirus exposure and HLA in healthy donors. Generated by immunoSEQ multiplex PCR, the TCRdb table keeps only in-frame clones and is missing some. The table records around 160,000 clones, around 80% of them present only once. The source material was PBMCs. The receptors here all came from a male donor in good health and CMV-seropositive. Each CDR3 is given with its conserved first and last residue. Fields, in order: D gene, J gene, V gene, clone size, CDR3 protein, CDR3 DNA. The D gene is left open where the match is weak. Clone size is shown for a subset of rows, as once, few, many or a class of expanded clone.

d_gene: TRBD1
j_gene: TRBJ2-7
v_gene: TRBV15
abundance: NA
CDR3aa: CATSRGQGWDEQYF
CDR3nt: TGTGCCACCAGCAGAGGACAGGGCTGGGACGAGCAGTACTTC

d_gene: TRBD1
j_gene: TRBJ2-7
v_gene: TRBV5-1
abundance: NA
CDR3aa: CASSFLRGQDYEQYF
CDR3nt: TGCGCCAGCAGCTTCCTGCGGGGACAGGACTACGAGCAGTACTTC

d_gene: TRBD1
j_gene: TRBJ1-2
v_gene: TRBV18
abundance: once
CDR3aa: CASSQYQAGTAGGGYTF
CDR3nt: TGTGCCAGCTCACAATATCAAGCCGGGACGGCAGGGGGAGGCTACACCTTC

d_gene: NA
j_gene: TRBJ2-3
v_gene: TRBV30
abundance: NA
CDR3aa: CASRVAGGDTQYF
CDR3nt: TGTGCCTCCCGGGTAGCAGGAGGCGATACGCAGTATTTT

d_gene: TRBD1
j_gene: TRBJ2-5
v_gene: TRBV5-4
abundance: NA
CDR3aa: CASSAKGQVGIETQYF
CDR3nt: TGTGCCAGCAGCGCAAAGGGACAGGTTGGAATTGAGACCCAGTACTTC

d_gene: TRBD2
j_gene: TRBJ2-6
v_gene: TRBV7-6
abundance: NA
CDR3aa: CASSPGLAGSGANVLTF
CDR3nt: TGTGCCAGCAGCCCCGGACTAGCGGGGTCTGGGGCCAACGTCCTGACTTTC

d_gene: NA
j_gene: TRBJ2-7
v_gene: TRBV11-3
abundance: NA
CDR3aa: CASSSNRVGEQYF
CDR3nt: TGTGCCAGCAGCTCAAACAGGGTCGGCGAGCAGTACTTC

d_gene: NA
j_gene: TRBJ1-2
v_gene: TRBV4-3
abundance: NA
CDR3aa: CASSQARGSNYGYTF
CDR3nt: TGCGCCAGCAGTCAAGCACGCGGCTCTAACTATGGCTACACCTTC

d_gene: NA
j_gene: TRBJ1-6
v_gene: TRBV7-9
abundance: NA
CDR3aa: CASSSQGSHNSPLHF
CDR3nt: TGTGCCAGCAGCTCTCAGGGGAGCCATAATTCACCCCTCCACTTT

d_gene: NA
j_gene: TRBJ2-7
v_gene: TRBV19
abundance: NA
CDR3aa: CASSMGPPLYEQYF
CDR3nt: TGTGCCAGTAGTATGGGGCCCCCTCTCTACGAGCAGTACTTC

d_gene: NA
j_gene: TRBJ2-7
v_gene: TRBV7-2
abundance: NA
CDR3aa: CASSFTGVSYEQYF
CDR3nt: TGTGCCAGCAGCTTCACGGGGGTCTCCTACGAGCAGTACTTC

d_gene: TRBD1
j_gene: TRBJ1-4
v_gene: TRBV19
abundance: NA
CDR3aa: CASRSPSRGPEKLFF
CDR3nt: TGTGCCAGTAGATCCCCCAGTAGGGGGCCTGAAAAACTGTTTTTT

d_gene: NA
j_gene: TRBJ2-7
v_gene: TRBV9
abundance: NA
CDR3aa: CASSVEWGGREQYF
CDR3nt: TGTGCCAGCAGCGTAGAGTGGGGGGGCCGCGAGCAGTACTTC

d_gene: TRBD1
j_gene: TRBJ1-6
v_gene: TRBV7-9
abundance: NA
CDR3aa: CASRGQGYNSPLHF
CDR3nt: TGTGCCAGCCGAGGACAGGGCTATAATTCACCCCTCCACTTT

d_gene: NA
j_gene: TRBJ1-4
v_gene: TRBV29-1
abundance: NA
CDR3aa: CSVRQNNEKLFF
CDR3nt: TGCAGCGTTCGCCAGAATAATGAAAAACTGTTTTTT

d_gene: TRBD1
j_gene: TRBJ1-1
v_gene: TRBV10-2
abundance: once
CDR3aa: CASSATGGTEAFF
CDR3nt: TGCGCCAGCAGTGCGACAGGGGGGACTGAAGCTTTCTTT

d_gene: NA
j_gene: TRBJ2-3
v_gene: TRBV7-9
abundance: NA
CDR3aa: CASSRAGSTDTQYF
CDR3nt: TGTGCCAGCAGTCGGGCGGGGAGCACAGATACGCAGTATTTT

d_gene: TRBD1
j_gene: TRBJ2-7
v_gene: TRBV18
abundance: once
CDR3aa: CASSPRTGPAYEQYF
CDR3nt: TGTGCCAGCTCCCCGAGGACAGGCCCTGCCTACGAGCAGTACTTC

d_gene: NA
j_gene: TRBJ1-1
v_gene: TRBV10-1
abundance: NA
CDR3aa: CASSESWTDEAFF
CDR3nt: TGCGCCAGCAGTGAGTCTTGGACAGACGAAGCTTTCTTT

d_gene: TRBD1
j_gene: TRBJ2-5
v_gene: TRBV6-5
abundance: NA
CDR3aa: CASSKDRAWETQYF
CDR3nt: TGTGCCAGCAGCAAAGACAGGGCTTGGGAGACCCAGTACTTC